The next 7 T cell receptor beta chains were all read from a single sample in a study of response to subunit inactivated influenza vaccine. TCRdb called the RT-PCR reads again in MiXCR, with one record for every CDR3 protein. The sample shows 500,000 or so distinct CDR3 sequences, 16% of them seen only once. Material: CD4+ T cells sorted from PBMCs, obtained roughly 24 months after vaccination. The receptors derive from a man between 45 and 75 years old who received an inactivated influenza vaccine.

This sequence joins TRBV18 and TRBJ1-1; 10 bases line up with TRBD1. The trim removed 8 bases at V and 3 bases at J, leaving 6 bases unmatched. The CDR3 covers 14 residues. Germline V gene sequence: CDR1 KGHSH, CDR2 LQKENI. The CDR3 DNA follows: TGTGCCAGCGCGCCGACAGGGGGCCACACTGAAGCTTTCTTT. Translated: CASAPTGGHTEAFF. The full variable domain, rest sourced from reference TRBV18 and TRBJ1-1, is NAGVMQNPRHLVRRRGQEARLRCSPMKGHSHVYWYRQLPEEGLKFMVYLQKENIIDESGMPKERFSAEFPKEGPSILRIQQVVRGDSAAYFCASAPTGGHTEAFFGQGTRLTVV.

This clonotype was seen a few times. The chain links TRBV5-5 to TRBJ1-5; no firm D call. The CDR3 is made up of 13 amino acids. Trimming shortened V by 1 base and J by 4 bases, and 6 bases separated the two germline ends. CDR1 is SGHKS, CDR2 YYEKEE, per germline (reference sequence). CDR3 coding DNA: TGTGCCAGCAGCTTGTGGGATAATCAGCCCCAGCATTTT. As protein: CASSLWDNQPQHF.

V gene TRBV20-1 combines with J gene TRBJ1-5; D call uncertain. The CDR3 runs 15 residues. V was trimmed by 1 base and J by 0 bases, leaving 10 bases between them. Germline lookup yields CDR1 DFQATT and CDR2 SNEGSKA (reference sequence). Written as DNA, the CDR3 is TGCAGTGCTAGAGCCCAGACCGTTAGCAATCAGCCCCAGCATTTT. Its protein product is CSARAQTVSNQPQHF.

The chain carries TRBV27 and TRBJ2-3; 9 bases are a match to TRBD1. V trimming: 7 bases; J trimming: 6 bases; junction bases outside the gene matches: 11. The CDR3 has 15 amino acids. Germline CDR1 reads MNHEY; CDR2 reads SMNVEV (reference sequence). The CDR3 here is CASNERDRVTDTQYF. DNA for the CDR3: TGTGCCAGCAACGAAAGGGACAGGGTAACGGATACGCAGTATTTT.

This clonotype was seen more than once but under ten times. The chain carries TRBV29-1 and TRBJ2-1, with 8 bases that match TRBD2. Looked up from germline, CDR1 is SQVTM and CDR2 is ANQGSEA. V shed 3 bases, J shed 15 bases, and the junction held 13 bases outside the gene matches. The CDR3 is made up of 13 amino acids. This CDR3 reads CSVELGGRTSWFF. Written as DNA, the CDR3 is TGCAGCGTTGAGTTGGGAGGACGGACTAGCTGGTTCTTC.

There are a few counts of this clonotype. The V and J genes are TRBV29-1 and TRBJ2-3; D unresolved. The V and J ends lost 4 bases and 0 bases respectively, with 11 bases between them. The CDR3 has 14 amino acids. CDR1 and CDR2 (germline): SQVTM, ANQGSEA. The CDR3 loop is CSVVSAQSTDTQYF. The CDR3 DNA reads TGCAGCGTTGTTTCAGCCCAAAGCACAGATACGCAGTATTTT.

This clonotype was seen repeatedly, ten times or more. The junction shows a germline mismatch at one end, possibly a read error. The chain recombines TRBV5-1 with TRBJ2-3, with D unresolved. The CDR3 sequence is 12 residues long. The germline V gene has CDR1 SGHRS and CDR2 YFSETQ. CDR3 sequence (DNA): TGTGCCAGCAGCTTAGTTGAGGATACGCAGTATTTT. This translates into CASSLVEDTQYF.